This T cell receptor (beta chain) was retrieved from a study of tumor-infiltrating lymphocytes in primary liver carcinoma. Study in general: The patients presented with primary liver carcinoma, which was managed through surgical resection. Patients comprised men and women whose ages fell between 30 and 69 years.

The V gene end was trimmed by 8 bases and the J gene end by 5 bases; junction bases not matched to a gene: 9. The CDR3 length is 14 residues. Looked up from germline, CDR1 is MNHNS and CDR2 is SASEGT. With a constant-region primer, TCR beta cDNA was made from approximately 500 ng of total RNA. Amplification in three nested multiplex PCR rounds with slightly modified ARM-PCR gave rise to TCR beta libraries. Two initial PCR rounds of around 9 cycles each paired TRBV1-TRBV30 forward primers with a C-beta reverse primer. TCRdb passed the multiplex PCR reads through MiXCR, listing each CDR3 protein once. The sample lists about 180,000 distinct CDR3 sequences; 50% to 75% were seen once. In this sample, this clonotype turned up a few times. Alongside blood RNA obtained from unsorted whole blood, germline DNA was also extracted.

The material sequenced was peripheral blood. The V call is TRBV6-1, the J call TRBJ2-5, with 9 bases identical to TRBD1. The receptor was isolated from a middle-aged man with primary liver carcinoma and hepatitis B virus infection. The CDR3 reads CASAPQGARETQYF. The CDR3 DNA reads TGTGCCAGCGCCCCACAGGGGGCTAGGGAGACCCAGTACTTC.